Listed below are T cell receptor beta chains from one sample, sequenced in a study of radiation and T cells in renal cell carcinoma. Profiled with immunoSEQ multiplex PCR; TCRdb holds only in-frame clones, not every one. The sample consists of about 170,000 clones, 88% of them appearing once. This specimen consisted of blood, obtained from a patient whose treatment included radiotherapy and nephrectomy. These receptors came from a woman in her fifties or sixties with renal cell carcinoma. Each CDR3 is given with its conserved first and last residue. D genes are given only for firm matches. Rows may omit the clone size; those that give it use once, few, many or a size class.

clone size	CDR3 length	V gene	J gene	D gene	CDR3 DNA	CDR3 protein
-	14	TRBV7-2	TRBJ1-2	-	TGTGCCAGCAGCTTCCTTGTAGAACCTTATGGCTACACCTTC	CASSFLVEPYGYTF
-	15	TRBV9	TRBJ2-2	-	TGTGCCAGCAGCGTAGTTTCTCAATCCACCGGGGAGCTGTTTTTT	CASSVVSQSTGELFF
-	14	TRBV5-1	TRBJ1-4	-	TGCGCCAGCAGCCAGAGTGCAACTAATGAAAAACTGTTTTTT	CASSQSATNEKLFF
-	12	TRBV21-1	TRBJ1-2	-	TGTGCCAGCAGCAGACAGGGTTTAGGCTACACCTTC	CASSRQGLGYTF
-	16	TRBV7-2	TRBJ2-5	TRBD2	TGTGCCAGCAGCTTAGGACTAGCGGGGAATAGAGAGACCCAGTACTTC	CASSLGLAGNRETQYF
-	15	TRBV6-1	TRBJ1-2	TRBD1	TGTGCCAGCAGTGAAGGGTCCGGACAGGGAGAACTCAACACCTTC	CASSEGSGQGELNTF
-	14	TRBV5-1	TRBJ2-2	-	TGCGCCAGCAGCTTGGGACAGGGAGGCGGGGAGCTGTTTTTT	CASSLGQGGGELFF
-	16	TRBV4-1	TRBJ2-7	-	TGCGCCAGCAGCCAAGATAGCTATGGCACAACCTACGAGCAGTACTTC	CASSQDSYGTTYEQYF
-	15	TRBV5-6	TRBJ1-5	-	TGTGCCAGCAGCTTGGGACCGACTAGCAATCAGCCCCAGCATTTT	CASSLGPTSNQPQHF
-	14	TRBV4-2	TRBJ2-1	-	TGTGCCAGCAGCCAAGAGGTTTGGTCCCTTGGGCAGTTCTTC	CASSQEVWSLGQFF
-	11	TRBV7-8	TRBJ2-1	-	TGTGCCAGCAGCCAGCTGGGCGAGCAGTTCTTC	CASSQLGEQFF
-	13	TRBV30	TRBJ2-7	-	TGTGCCTGGAGTGTAAACGGTCCCTACGAGCAGTACTTC	CAWSVNGPYEQYF
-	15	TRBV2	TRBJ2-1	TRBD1	TGTGCCAGCAGTGGGCAGGACAGGCCGTACAATGAGCAGTTCTTC	CASSGQDRPYNEQFF
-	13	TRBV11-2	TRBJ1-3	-	TGTGCCAGCAGCTTAGAGGGGGGACACACCATATATTTT	CASSLEGGHTIYF
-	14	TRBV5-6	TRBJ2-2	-	TGTGCCAGCAGCCAGCAGGTCCAGACCGGGGAGCTGTTTTTT	CASSQQVQTGELFF
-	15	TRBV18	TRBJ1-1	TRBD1	TGTGCCAGCTCACAACAACAGGGGCATGACACTGAAGCTTTCTTT	CASSQQQGHDTEAFF
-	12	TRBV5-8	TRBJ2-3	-	TGTGCCAGCAGCCCCTTCACAGATACGCAGTATTTT	CASSPFTDTQYF
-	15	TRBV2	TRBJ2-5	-	TGTGCCAGCAGTGGATTACAAGGAACCCAAGAGACCCAGTACTTC	CASSGLQGTQETQYF
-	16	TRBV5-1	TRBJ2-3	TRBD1	TGCGCCAGCAGCTCCATAGACAGGGGAGGCACAGATACGCAGTATTTT	CASSSIDRGGTDTQYF
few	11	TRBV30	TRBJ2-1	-	TGTGCCTGGAGCGACTACAATGAGCAGTTCTTC	CAWSDYNEQFF
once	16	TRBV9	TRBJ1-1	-	TGTGCCAGCAGCGCAAGGACGGGAAACATGAACACTGAAGCTTTCTTT	CASSARTGNMNTEAFF
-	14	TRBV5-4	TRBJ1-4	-	TGTGCCAGCAGCTTAATTCTGAGTGGCGAAAAACTGTTTTTT	CASSLILSGEKLFF
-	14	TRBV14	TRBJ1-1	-	TGTGCCAGCAGCCACGTCGGACCGTATACTGAAGCTTTCTTT	CASSHVGPYTEAFF
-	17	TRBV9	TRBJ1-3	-	TGTGCCAGCAGCGTGGGGGTGGGAGGCAGCTCTGGAAACACCATATATTTT	CASSVGVGGSSGNTIYF
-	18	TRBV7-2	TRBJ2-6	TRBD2	TGTGCCAGCAGCTTAGGGGGTAGCGGGAGCTCTGGGGCCAACGTCCTGACTTTC	CASSLGGSGSSGANVLTF
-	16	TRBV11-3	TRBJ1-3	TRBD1	TGTGCCAGCAGCTCGAGCCGGACAGGGGATGGAAACACCATATATTTT	CASSSSRTGDGNTIYF
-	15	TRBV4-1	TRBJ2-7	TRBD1	TGCGCCAGCAGCCAGGCCTCGGGACAGACCTACGAGCAGTACTTC	CASSQASGQTYEQYF
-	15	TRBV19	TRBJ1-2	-	TGTGCCAGTAGTGCCCAGCACAGCCCGACCTATGGCTACACCTTC	CASSAQHSPTYGYTF
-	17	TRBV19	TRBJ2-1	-	TGTGCCAGTAGTATATCCAGCGATGAGTTCGTTAACAATGAGCAGTTCTTC	CASSISSDEFVNNEQFF
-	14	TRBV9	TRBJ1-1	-	TGTGCCAGCAGCAAAGATCAGGCAGGCACTGAAGCTTTCTTT	CASSKDQAGTEAFF
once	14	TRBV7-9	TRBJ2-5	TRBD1	TGTGCCAGCAGGGCGGACAGGGCTAAAGAGACCCAGTACTTC	CASRADRAKETQYF
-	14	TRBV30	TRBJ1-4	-	TGTGCCTGGAGTTTTCAAACAACTAATGAAAAACTGTTTTTT	CAWSFQTTNEKLFF
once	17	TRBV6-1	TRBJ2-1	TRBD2	TGTGCCAGCAGTGAATCCCCCGGACTAGCACCTAACAATGAGCAGTTCTTC	CASSESPGLAPNNEQFF
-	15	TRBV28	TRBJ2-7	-	TGTGCCAGCAGTCACCCCCGCGACAGAGACTACGAGCAGTACTTC	CASSHPRDRDYEQYF
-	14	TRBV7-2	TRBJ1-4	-	TGTGCCAGCGCCCCCGCGACAGAGAACGAAAAACTGTTTTTT	CASAPATENEKLFF
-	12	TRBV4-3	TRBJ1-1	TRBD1	TGCGCCAGCAGCGTACAGGGGGCTGAAGCTTTCTTT	CASSVQGAEAFF
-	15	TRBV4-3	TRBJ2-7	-	TGCGCCAGCAGCCAAGATTTGGCCGATCTACGAGGCCAGTACTTC	CASSQDLADLRGQYF
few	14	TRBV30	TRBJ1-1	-	TGTGCCTGGAGTGACGGCAGGGGGAACACTGAAGCTTTCTTT	CAWSDGRGNTEAFF
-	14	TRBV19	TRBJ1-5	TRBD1	TGTGCCAGTAAAGGACAGGGGGGTTATCAGCCCCAGCATTTT	CASKGQGGYQPQHF
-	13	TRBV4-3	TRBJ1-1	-	TGCGCCAGCAGCGGGGGGCTGGGCACTGAAGCTTTCTTT	CASSGGLGTEAFF
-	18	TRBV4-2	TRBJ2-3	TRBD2	TGTGCCAGCAGCCAAGATGCTAGCGGGGGCCAACCCACAGATACGCAGTATTTT	CASSQDASGGQPTDTQYF
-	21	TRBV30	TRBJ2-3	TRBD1	TGTGCCTGGAGTTCTCCGATAGGACAGGTTCTACTCACACTGTTGGCAGATACGCAGTATTTT	CAWSSPIGQVLLTLLADTQYF
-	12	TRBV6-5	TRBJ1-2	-	TGTGCCAGCAGTACAGGGCAGGGTGGCTACACCTTC	CASSTGQGGYTF
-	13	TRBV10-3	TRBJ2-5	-	TGTGCCATCAGTGTGGCGGGGCAAGAGACCCAGTACTTC	CAISVAGQETQYF
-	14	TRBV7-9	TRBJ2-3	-	TGTGCCAGCAGCCACCGGGACGACACAGATGCGCAGTATTTT	CASSHRDDTDAQYF
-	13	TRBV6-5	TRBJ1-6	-	TGTGCCAGCAGGGACTTAGGTAATTCACCCCTCCACTTT	CASRDLGNSPLHF
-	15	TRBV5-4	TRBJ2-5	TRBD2	TGTGCCAGCAGCCCGGGGGGGGGCACGGGAGAGACCCAGTACTTC	CASSPGGGTGETQYF
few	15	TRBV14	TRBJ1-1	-	TGTGCCAGCAGCCAAGACTGGGGAGTCGGCACTGAAGCTTTCTTT	CASSQDWGVGTEAFF
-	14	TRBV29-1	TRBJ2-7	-	TGCAGTGTACAACCTTACACTGAGGGGTACGAGCAGTACTTC	CSVQPYTEGYEQYF
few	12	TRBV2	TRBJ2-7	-	TGTGCCAGCAGCAGGGACTCCTACGAGCAGTACTTC	CASSRDSYEQYF
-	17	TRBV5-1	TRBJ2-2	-	TGCGCCAGCAGCACCAGTCTCGGACCCGAGGGGGGCGGGGAGCTGTTTTTT	CASSTSLGPEGGGELFF
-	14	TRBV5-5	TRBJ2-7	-	TGTGCCAGCAGCTTGGCTGGCAGTTCCTACGAGCAGTACTTC	CASSLAGSSYEQYF
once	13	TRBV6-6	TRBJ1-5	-	TGTGCCAGCAGCCTCACGCTAGATCAGCCCCAGCATTTT	CASSLTLDQPQHF
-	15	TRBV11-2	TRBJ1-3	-	TGTGCCAGCAGCCTTCCAGCGTGGTCTGGAAACACCATATATTTT	CASSLPAWSGNTIYF
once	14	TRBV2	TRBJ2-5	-	TGTGCCAGCAGAGGGTATGTGACAGCTGAGACCCAGTACTTC	CASRGYVTAETQYF
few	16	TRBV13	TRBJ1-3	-	TGTGCCAGCATGGTGGGGGGGCCCTTCTCTGGAAACACCATATATTTT	CASMVGGPFSGNTIYF